The clone carrying this T cell receptor (beta chain) appeared a few times. Its specificity is not known. This record belongs to a study of cytomegalovirus exposure and HLA in healthy donors. General study findings and limits: The study labeled around 160 TCR beta chains cytomegalovirus-associated.

Germline lookup yields CDR1 LGHNA and CDR2 YSLEER. V was clipped by 1 base and J by 0 bases, with 7 bases between them. The CDR3 is 15 residues long. PCR primers comprised 60 Vbeta and 13 Jbeta primers. Profiling relied on immunoSEQ multiplex PCR, and the TCRdb table lists in-frame clones only, not all of them. Of 120,000 or so clones listed, 74% were seen once; the top ten hold approximately 3.8%. The chain couples TRBV4-3 to TRBJ2-1; D remains unclear. This clonotype was obtained from a man aged 40-50 years in good health and CMV-seropositive. Source material: PBMCs. This chain's CDR3 is CASSQVLSSYNEQFF. CDR3 bases: TGCGCCAGCAGCCAAGTCCTGAGCTCCTACAATGAGCAGTTCTTC.